Shown below are 12 T cell receptor beta chains from a single sample sequenced in a study of human T cells and chemical hapten exposure. The time point denotes: healthy volunteer bleed at 2 weeks. Someone pulled total RNA out of unfractionated whole blood. From the RACE reads, TCRdb called clonotypes with MiXCR, one entry per CDR3 protein. The sample shows over 100,000 distinct CDR3 sequences, around 8.2% of them seen only once. Source material: whole blood. Every receptor here comes from a male donor in good health. Some clones in this sample may be carry-over from other donors' samples.

This clonotype was observed many times. This sequence joins TRBV12-3 or TRBV12-4 and TRBJ2-1; D call uncertain. The CDR3 is 10 residues long. Trimming stripped 6 bases from V and 6 bases from J, with 3 bases between. CDR3: CASSRNEQFF. The CDR3 DNA follows: TGTGCCAGCAGCCGCAATGAGCAGTTCTTC.

This rearrangement joins TRBV6-1 to TRBJ2-1; 9 bases are shared with TRBD2. Germline V gives CDR1 MNHNS, CDR2 SASEGT. Trimming cost V 7 bases and J 8 bases; bases outside gene matches: 21. CDR3 size: 18 residues. CDR3 sequence: CASTGRAGGPVAIDEQFF. The DNA for the CDR3 is TGTGCCAGCACAGGACGTGCGGGAGGGCCTGTGGCTATCGATGAGCAGTTCTTC.

This clonotype was seen a handful of times. This rearrangement joins TRBV6-5 to TRBJ2-7; 11 bases line up with TRBD2. In germline, CDR1 is MNHEY, CDR2 SVGAGI. The CDR3 is made up of 16 amino acids. V lost 4 bases and J lost 1; bases outside the gene matches: 6. The CDR3 loop is CASSSRGTSGSYEQYF. The CDR3 DNA follows: TGTGCCAGCAGTTCGCGCGGGACTAGCGGATCCTACGAGCAGTACTTC.

This clonotype has a handful of counts. The V gene is TRBV20-1, the J gene TRBJ2-4; D possibly uses TRBD1 or TRBD2 (5 bases each). V dropped 5 bases and J dropped 7 bases, with 24 bases sitting between them. This CDR3 contains 16 residues. CDR1 is DFQATT and CDR2 is SNEGSKA in the germline V gene (reference sequence). Here the CDR3 DNA reads TGCAGTGCTCCACACGCCCGCGAGGGGCGGCGGAACATTCAGTACTTC. Translation gives CSAPHAREGRRNIQYF.

This clonotype was detected only a few times. This sequence joins TRBV5-4 and TRBJ2-6; the D gene is possibly TRBD2 (6 bases). The CDR3 spans 14 residues. Trimming cost V 7 bases and J 0 bases, with 8 bases left between them. The germline V gene encodes CDR1 SGHNT and CDR2 YYREEE (reference sequence). The CDR3 sequence is CASRENSGANVLTF. CDR3 nucleotides: TGTGCCAGCCGGGAGAACTCTGGGGCCAACGTCCTGACTTTC.

In its sample, this clonotype was seen a few times. The chain recombines TRBV2 with TRBJ2-3; 9 nucleotides line up with TRBD1. This CDR3 spans 15 amino acids. Germline V lookup: CDR1 SNHLY, CDR2 FYNNEI. Trimming at V came to 4 bases and at J to 2 bases, leaving 4 bases not matched to a gene. The CDR3 sequence: CASSGQGGNTDTQYF. In DNA, the CDR3 is TGTGCCAGCAGTGGACAGGGGGGGAACACAGATACGCAGTATTTT. The whole variable domain, remainder taken from reference TRBV2 and TRBJ2-3, is EPEVTQTPSHQVTQMGQEVILRCVPISNHLYFYWYRQILGQKVEFLVSFYNNEISEKSEIFDDQFSVERPDGSNFTLKIRSTKLEDSAMYFCASSGQGGNTDTQYFGPGTRLTVL.

The chain uses TRBV12-3 or TRBV12-4 and TRBJ2-5, with D tentatively TRBD1 (6 bases). The CDR3 is 15 residues long. V lost 5 bases, J lost 5 bases, and 18 bases lay in between. The CDR3 region is CASSPGTPTGETQYF. In nucleotides, the CDR3 is TGTGCCAGCAGTCCCGGGACACCGACGGGGGAGACCCAGTACTTC.

In its sample, this clonotype was seen a few times. The chain couples TRBV29-1 to TRBJ1-1; 7 nucleotides agree with TRBD1. Per the germline V gene, CDR1 is SQVTM and CDR2 is ANQGSEA. CDR3 length: 14 amino acids. V lost 3 bases and J lost 1; bases outside the gene matches: 5. This CDR3 is CSVDPRGTNTEAFF. The CDR3 region has the DNA TGCAGCGTTGACCCCAGGGGGACGAACACTGAAGCTTTCTTT.

The chain links TRBV29-1 to TRBJ2-2, with 8 positions matching TRBD1. There are 14 residues in the CDR3. Germline CDR1 is SQVTM and CDR2 is ANQGSEA. V trimming: 4 bases; J trimming: 5 bases; junction bases outside the gene matches: 6. The CDR3 DNA reads TGCAGCGTTGTGGACAGGGTGGGGACCGGGGAGCTGTTTTTT. Amino acids: CSVVDRVGTGELFF.

This clonotype appeared many times. The chain links TRBV6-5 to TRBJ2-2; 10 positions agree with TRBD1. Germline V gene data show CDR1 as MNHEY and CDR2 as SVGAGI. V shed 11 bases and J 6 bases; nucleotides not matched to a gene: 9. CDR3 size: 14 residues. The CDR3 protein is CAVRGTGDAGELFF. The CDR3, as DNA: TGTGCCGTTAGAGGGACAGGGGACGCCGGGGAGCTGTTTTTT.

This clonotype was seen only a few times. The chain links TRBV6-5 to TRBJ1-6; 8 nucleotides match TRBD1. The J segment lost 10 bases and the V segment lost 3 bases, leaving 14 bases of the junction unmatched. The germline CDR1 and CDR2 sequences are MNHEY and SVGAGI. The CDR3 has 17 residues. The DNA of the CDR3 is TGTGCCAGCAGTTATTACGGACAGGGAGCATTCGGATCACCCCTCCACTTT. It yields the protein CASSYYGQGAFGSPLHF.

The table lists this clonotype with many counts. This sequence joins TRBV2 and TRBJ1-5, with 7 bases that match TRBD1. V lost 7 bases to trimming and J lost 3 bases; unmatched junction nucleotides: 12. CDR1 and CDR2 from the germline V gene are SNHLY and FYNNEI. The CDR3 length is 16 residues. The CDR3 protein is CASKELARGSNQPQHF. The CDR3 region has the DNA TGTGCCAGCAAGGAGTTGGCCAGGGGGTCCAATCAGCCCCAGCATTTT.